This T cell receptor (beta chain) comes out of a study of T-cell reconstitution after alpha-beta-depleted transplantation in children. This CDR3 has 16 amino acids. CDR1 DFQATT and CDR2 SNEGSKA come from the germline V gene (reference sequence). V dropped 2 bases and J dropped 4 bases, with 17 bases sitting between them. Library preparation (for TCRbeta) was performed with unique molecular identifiers. TCRdb itself ran the PCR reads through MiXCR, one entry per CDR3 protein. In the table there are around 80,000 distinct CDR3 sequences, about a sixth of which are singletons. Overall study results and limits: Elevated TCRbeta diversity at day 60 was traced, in some patients, to surviving recipient T cells and thymic progenitors. Reportedly, alpha-beta T cells present about two months post-transplant originated from several hundred expanded clones of graft origin.

This clonotype was picked up a small number of times. Its antigen remains unknown. The sequence came from a male patient aged 2-15 years who had a stem cell transplant for acute lymphoblastic leukemia, so the T cells may come from the graft donor. The chain joins TRBV20-1 to TRBJ2-2, with TRBD2 as a possible D gene (6 bases). Sequenced here: PBMCs, mostly from graft donor cells, sampled 360 days after TCRalphabeta/CD19-depleted stem cell transplant. The CDR3 reads CSARRSGPEFTGELFF. Written as DNA, the CDR3 is TGCAGTGCTAGAAGGAGCGGGCCTGAGTTCACCGGGGAGCTGTTTTTT.